The 19 T cell receptor beta chains below were found in one sample sequenced in a study of response to subunit inactivated influenza vaccine. MiXCR was run by TCRdb on the RT-PCR reads, yielding one entry per CDR3 protein. The sample lists roughly 700,000 distinct CDR3 sequences, about 15% occurring once. Sample: PBMCs from blood, taken 14 days before vaccination. The receptors originated from a man aged 45-65 years who received an inactivated influenza vaccine.

This clonotype appeared a few times. The V call is TRBV28, the J call TRBJ1-2; 7 bases are a match to TRBD1. Germline-derived CDR1 and CDR2 are MDHEN and SYDVKM. The ends lost 8 bases at V and 8 bases at J; junction bases unmatched: 8. This CDR3 has 12 amino acids. CDR3 nucleotides: TGTGCCAGCTTTGTACCAGGGGGAGGCTACACCTTC. It encodes CASFVPGGGYTF.

This clonotype was detected only a few times. The chain combines TRBV28 with TRBJ1-5; tentatively, D is TRBD1 (5 bases). Trimming removed 4 bases at V and 6 bases at J, with 22 bases between. This CDR3 spans 17 amino acids. CDR1 is MDHEN, CDR2 SYDVKM, per germline. CDR3: CASSSFSALRGGQPQHF. Here the CDR3 DNA reads TGTGCCAGCAGTTCTTTCAGTGCACTCCGGGGCGGTCAGCCCCAGCATTTT. The whole variable domain, filled in from reference TRBV28 and TRBJ1-5, reads DVKVTQSSRYLVKRTGEKVFLECVQDMDHENMFWYRQDPGLGLRLIYFSYDVKMKEKGDIPEGYSVSREKKERFSLILESASTNQTSMYLCASSSFSALRGGQPQHFGDGTRLSIL.

V usage is TRBV29-1 and J usage is TRBJ1-1, with a tentative D call TRBD1 (6 bases). V gave up 6 bases and J gave up 5 bases, with 19 bases separating them. The CDR3 length is 14 residues. Germline V CDR1 and CDR2: SQVTM, ANQGSEA. For the CDR3, the DNA is TGCAGCGTGGGCGGCGGGGGCGTAAGGACTGAAGCTTTCTTT. As protein: CSVGGGGVRTEAFF.

This clonotype came up a few times. This chain links TRBV30 with TRBJ2-7, with TRBD1 matching over 7 bases. V shed 5 bases, J shed 1 base, and the junction held 8 bases outside the gene matches. Germline CDR1 is GTSNPN and CDR2 is SVGIG (reference sequence). CDR3 length: 14 residues. The CDR3 here is CAWDFYRGSYEQYF. The CDR3 nucleotides read TGTGCCTGGGACTTTTACAGGGGATCCTACGAGCAGTACTTC.

This clonotype was counted a few times. The chain uses TRBV7-8 and TRBJ2-3, with 9 bases identical to TRBD2. Germline V CDR1 and CDR2: SGHVS, FQNEAQ. J lost 6 bases, V lost 5 bases, and 9 bases had no gene match. The CDR3 length is 15 residues. CDR3 protein: CASSLGASGVDTQYF. DNA of the CDR3: TGTGCCAGCAGCCTAGGAGCTAGCGGGGTCGATACGCAGTATTTT.

The chain has TRBV10-3 and TRBJ1-1; D is undetermined. V was cut by 0 bases and J by 4 bases, with 9 bases left in between. Germline-derived CDR1 and CDR2 are ENHRY and SYGVKD. This CDR3 region has 14 residues. This chain's CDR3 is CAISESSSLTEAFF. The DNA of the CDR3 is TGTGCCATCAGTGAGTCGTCCAGCCTCACTGAAGCTTTCTTT.

The chain has TRBV18 and TRBJ1-5; TRBD1 matches 7 bases. This CDR3 has 14 residues. Germline values: CDR1 KGHSH, CDR2 LQKENI. The J segment lost 5 bases and the V segment lost 4 bases, leaving 5 bases of the junction unmatched. The CDR3 DNA is TGTGCCAGCTCACTGAGGGGGCAGGATCAGCCCCAGCATTTT. It yields the protein CASSLRGQDQPQHF.

This clonotype was seen at least ten times. This chain connects TRBV12-3 or TRBV12-4 to TRBJ1-6, with 7 bases matching TRBD1. V shed 6 bases and J 7 bases; nucleotides not matched to a gene: 0. The CDR3 loop spans 12 amino acids. CDR3 DNA sequence: TGTGCCAGCAGCAGGGGGAATTCACCCCTCCACTTT. Its translation is CASSRGNSPLHF.

This clonotype was picked up a small number of times. V usage is TRBV7-9 and J usage is TRBJ2-7, with TRBD2 identical over 9 bases. The CDR3 has 15 residues. V was pared by 3 bases and J by 1 base, with 4 bases of the junction left unmatched. CDR1 and CDR2 (germline): SEHNR, FQNEAQ (reference sequence). The CDR3 bases are TGTGCCAGCAGCTTTTCTAGCGGGACATCCTACGAGCAGTACTTC. As protein: CASSFSSGTSYEQYF.

V usage is TRBV7-2 and J usage is TRBJ1-4; possible D gene TRBD1, 5 bases. The CDR3 covers 16 residues. Trimming pared 5 bases from V and 2 bases from J, leaving 15 bases between. The V gene's germline CDR1 is SGHTA and CDR2 FQGNSA. CDR3 nucleotide sequence: TGTGCCAGCAGCCAAGCAGGCTGGGGGACTAATGAAAAACTGTTTTTT. This encodes CASSQAGWGTNEKLFF.

The chain carries TRBV20-1 and TRBJ2-3; D is ambiguous. V lost 2 bases and J lost 1, with 16 bases in between. Germline V gene data show CDR1 as DFQATT and CDR2 as SNEGSKA (reference sequence). The length of the CDR3 is 16 residues. The CDR3 nucleotides read TGCAGTGCTAGACCGATGGCGGCCGTGGGCACAGATACGCAGTATTTT. Translation gives CSARPMAAVGTDTQYF.

The sample holds many counts of this clonotype. The chain couples TRBV29-1 to TRBJ2-2, with D uncertain. Germline V gene lookup returns CDR1 SQVTM and CDR2 ANQGSEA. The CDR3 extends over 11 amino acids. The ends were cut back, 3 bases at V and 3 bases at J, with 2 bases in the middle. The CDR3 reads CSVEDTGELFF. The CDR3 region has the DNA TGCAGCGTTGAGGACACCGGGGAGCTGTTTTTT.

The chain has TRBV12-3 or TRBV12-4 and TRBJ2-2; D may be TRBD1 (8 bases). The CDR3 runs to 14 residues. The ends were cut back, 5 bases at V and 4 bases at J, with 11 bases in the middle. In DNA form, the CDR3 reads TGTGCCAGCAGTAACAGGGGGGGCACCGGGGAGCTGTTTTTT. Encoded protein: CASSNRGGTGELFF.

This clonotype appeared a few times. The V and J genes are TRBV2 and TRBJ1-2; a weak D match, TRBD1 (5 bases). Germline CDR1 and CDR2: SNHLY and FYNNEI. CDR3 length: 14 residues. V lost 2 bases and J lost 8, with 15 bases in between. The CDR3 DNA sequence: TGTGCCAGCAGTGAAACCGGACAATTCTACGGCTACACCTTC. This sequence encodes CASSETGQFYGYTF.

This clonotype was recorded many times. The chain is built from TRBV18 and TRBJ2-1, with 7 bases matching TRBD2. The V and J ends lost 4 bases and 8 bases, in that order; junction bases with no gene match: 2. CDR3 length equals 12 residues. Germline values: CDR1 KGHSH, CDR2 LQKENI. The chain's CDR3 is CASSRTRDEQFF. The CDR3, as DNA: TGTGCCAGCTCACGGACTAGGGATGAGCAGTTCTTC.

This clonotype occurred a few times. J is TRBJ2-3 and V is TRBV14, with D possibly called TRBD1 or TRBD2 (5 bases each). Between the trimmed V and J ends, which lost 3 bases and 6 bases, there was a span of 13 bases. This CDR3 is built from 14 residues. Germline assignment: CDR1 SGHDN and CDR2 FVKESK. The CDR3 region has the DNA TGTGCCAGCAGCCATCCGGGACCAACGGATACGCAGTATTTT. The encoded protein is CASSHPGPTDTQYF.

This clonotype showed up just a few times. The chain combines TRBV12-3 or TRBV12-4 with TRBJ1-2; the D is unclear. The V end lost 7 bases, the J end lost 0 bases, and 15 bases lay between the germline ends. This CDR3 contains 15 residues. The CDR3 spells CASTELSGSNYGYTF. DNA for the CDR3: TGTGCCAGCACCGAGCTTTCAGGCTCTAACTATGGCTACACCTTC.

In this sample, this clonotype turned up a few times. V is TRBV9 and J is TRBJ2-1; D not certain. Trimming pared 0 bases from V and 5 bases from J, leaving 9 bases between. CDR1 SGDLS and CDR2 YYNGEE come from the germline V gene. The CDR3 extends over 14 amino acids. CDR3 sequence: CASSVARLNNEQFF. As DNA, the CDR3 is TGTGCCAGCAGCGTAGCACGACTCAACAATGAGCAGTTCTTC.

This rearrangement joins TRBV10-3 to TRBJ2-7; tentative D call: TRBD1 (6 bases). The V gene lost 1 base and the J gene lost 1 base, with 8 bases spanning the gap. The germline gives CDR1 ENHRY, CDR2 SYGVKD. This CDR3 spans 14 amino acids. CDR3 in DNA: TGTGCCATCAGTGAGTGGACAGAGTCCTACGAGCAGTACTTC. The encoded protein is CAISEWTESYEQYF.